The next 30 T cell receptor beta chains were all read from a single sample in a study of cytomegalovirus exposure and HLA in healthy donors. Primers for the PCR totalled 60 Vbeta and 13 Jbeta. The assay was immunoSEQ multiplex PCR, and TCRdb's table has in-frame clones only and misses some. The repertoire consists of about 190,000 clones, with roughly 77% occurring once and the leading ten covering about 1.4%. Sequencing used PBMCs. The source of these receptors is a woman in her forties or fifties in good health and CMV-seronegative.

V gene TRBV7-2 combines with J gene TRBJ2-5; D might be TRBD1 (5 bases). The J call may be wrong; the DNA end is better matched by TRBJ2-7. This CDR3 spans 16 amino acids. The germline gives CDR1 SGHTA, CDR2 FQGNSA. CDR3 amino acids: CASSLPQGSASYEQYF. The CDR3, as DNA: TGTGCCAGCAGCTTACCTCAGGGTTCTGCCTCCTACGAGCAGTACTTC.

The chain uses TRBV2 and TRBJ2-4; D is unclear. Germline V gene sequence: CDR1 SNHLY, CDR2 FYNNEI. Trimming removed 2 bases from V and 4 bases from J, with 6 bases in between. This CDR3 has 13 residues. Here the CDR3 DNA reads TGTGCCAGCAGTGAAACAGAGAAAAACATTCAGTACTTC. The encoded protein is CASSETEKNIQYF.

The chain combines TRBV14 with TRBJ1-1; D may be TRBD1 (5 bases). This CDR3 contains 16 residues. Germline V gene lookup returns CDR1 SGHDN and CDR2 FVKESK. V lost 2 bases to trimming and J lost 1 base, with 14 bases between them. In nucleotides, the CDR3 is TGTGCCAGCAGCCAATTATACAGGAATGAGAACACTGAAGCTTTCTTT. Translation: CASSQLYRNENTEAFF.

The V and J genes are TRBV11-2 and TRBJ1-2, with 7 bases that match TRBD1. The ends lost 5 bases at V and 5 bases at J; junction bases unmatched: 14. The germline V gene encodes CDR1 SGHAT and CDR2 FQNNGV. The CDR3 is 16 amino acids. The CDR3: CASSARNWGQSYGYTF. The CDR3 DNA reads TGTGCCAGCAGCGCAAGAAACTGGGGACAGTCTTATGGCTACACCTTC.

This clone has a handful of counts. Other nucleotide sequences from this sample produce the same CDR3. The chain links TRBV5-4 to TRBJ2-7; 7 bases are shared with TRBD2. Germline V gene sequence: CDR1 SGHNT, CDR2 YYREEE (reference sequence). This CDR3 contains 14 residues. The V segment lost 4 bases and the J segment 4 bases; nucleotides outside the gene matches: 8. The CDR3 bases are TGTGCCAGCAGCGCCGGGACCGGGGGGTACGAGCAGTACTTC. Protein product: CASSAGTGGYEQYF.

The chain combines TRBV2 with TRBJ1-4; D gene ambiguous. CDR3 length: 14 amino acids. Trimming pared 1 base from V and 11 bases from J, leaving 14 bases between. Germline assignment: CDR1 SNHLY and CDR2 FYNNEI. CDR3 sequence (DNA): TGTGCCAGCAGTGAAGTAGGCGGTGCCGAGAAACTGTTTTTT. This encodes CASSEVGGAEKLFF.

The V and J genes are TRBV5-6 and TRBJ2-7, with D possibly matching TRBD2 (5 bases). Germline-derived CDR1 and CDR2 are SGHDT and YYEEEE. This CDR3 has 14 residues. V lost 3 bases, J lost 3 bases, and 13 bases lay in between. The CDR3 sequence is CASSSGLSDYEQYF. In DNA form, the CDR3 reads TGTGCCAGCAGCTCCGGACTGTCCGACTACGAGCAGTACTTC.

Only a few counts were recorded for this clone. The chain links TRBV6-1 to TRBJ1-5; the D gene is possibly TRBD1 (6 bases). Germline V gene sequence: CDR1 MNHNS, CDR2 SASEGT. Trimming took 5 bases from V and 2 from J, leaving 10 bases between them. CDR3 size: 14 residues. CDR3 loop: CASSLRTGNQPQHF. The CDR3, as DNA: TGTGCCAGCAGTCTTCGGACAGGCAATCAGCCCCAGCATTTT.

This sequence joins TRBV19 and TRBJ1-2; 9 nucleotides line up with TRBD1. The CDR3 is 16 residues long. Per germline, CDR1 LNHDA and CDR2 SQIVND (reference sequence). V was clipped by 0 bases and J by 3 bases; unmatched bases: 5. The CDR3 reads CASSIDYRGLYYGYTF. The CDR3 nucleotides are TGTGCCAGTAGTATAGACTACAGGGGGCTTTACTATGGCTACACCTTC.

V usage is TRBV19 and J usage is TRBJ1-4; D not certain. Germline V gene lookup returns CDR1 LNHDA and CDR2 SQIVND (reference sequence). V gave up 4 bases and J gave up 1 base, with 7 bases separating them. This CDR3 comprises 14 residues. The CDR3 DNA follows: TGTGCCAGTAGTAACCGGTTAACTAATGAAAAACTGTTTTTT. The encoded protein is CASSNRLTNEKLFF.

The rearrangement uses TRBV4-1 and TRBJ1-4; TRBD1 is a possible D gene (6 bases). CDR1 is MGHRA, CDR2 YSYEKL, per germline. This CDR3 has 16 amino acids. V lost 1 base, J lost 7 bases, and 16 bases lay in between. CDR3 region: CASSQGFPTGPEKLFF. The CDR3 nucleotides are TGCGCCAGCAGCCAAGGTTTCCCCACAGGGCCTGAAAAACTGTTTTTT.

The rearrangement links TRBV7-9 to TRBJ1-1; TRBD1 agrees at 8 bases. V dropped 0 bases and J dropped 4; count of bases not matched to a gene: 4. Germline loops: CDR1 SEHNR, CDR2 FQNEAQ (reference sequence). CDR3 length: 15 amino acids. The CDR3 nucleotides read TGTGCCAGCAGCTTAGCGGGCAGGGGGCCCACTGAAGCTTTCTTT. Translated, it gives CASSLAGRGPTEAFF.

The chain uses TRBV11-1 and TRBJ2-7; no reliable D call. The germline V gene has CDR1 SGHAT and CDR2 FQDESV (reference sequence). This CDR3 has 13 residues. The V gene lost 1 base and the J gene lost 3 bases, with 7 bases spanning the gap. The CDR3 is CASSLGAYYEQYF. The CDR3 DNA is TGTGCCAGCAGCTTAGGGGCCTACTACGAGCAGTACTTC. The full variable domain, its missing parts supplied by reference TRBV11-1 and TRBJ2-7, is EAEVAQSPRYKITEKSQAVAFWCDPISGHATLYWYRQILGQGPELLVQFQDESVVDDSQLPKDRFSAERLKGVDSTLKIQPAELGDSAMYLCASSLGAYYEQYFGPGTRLTVT.

Concerning this clone itself: At one end, the junction sequence differs from germline, possibly due to a read error. CDR3 coding DNA: TGTTCCAGCAGCCTAATCCCCCCGGGACTAGCGGTCTACGAGCAGTACTTC. Translating it yields CSSSLIPPGLAVYEQYF. The chain combines TRBV7-9 with TRBJ2-7; 11 nucleotides agree with TRBD2. Germline V gene sequence: CDR1 SEHNR, CDR2 FQNEAQ (reference sequence). The CDR3 is made up of 17 amino acids.

The chain has TRBV29-1 and TRBJ2-1; D is uncertain. Germline-derived CDR1 and CDR2 are SQVTM and ANQGSEA. The germline V and J ends were trimmed by 8 bases and 4 bases, with 12 bases remaining between them. The length of the CDR3 is 12 residues. This CDR3 is CSHPWAYNEQFF. The CDR3 DNA sequence: TGCAGCCACCCTTGGGCTTACAATGAGCAGTTCTTC.

The V and J genes are TRBV4-2 and TRBJ2-1, with TRBD1 as a possible D gene (5 bases). The length of the CDR3 is 17 residues. V lost 2 bases, J lost 3 bases, and 17 bases lay in between. CDR1 LGHNA and CDR2 YNFKEQ come from the germline V gene. The CDR3 sequence: CASSQPKARTLYNEQFF. DNA of the CDR3: TGTGCCAGCAGCCAACCTAAAGCCCGGACACTCTACAATGAGCAGTTCTTC.

The chain links TRBV6-1 to TRBJ1-2; maybe TRBD1 (6 bases). The CDR3 covers 14 residues. The V and J ends lost 1 base and 7 bases respectively, with 13 bases between them. Germline lookup yields CDR1 MNHNS and CDR2 SASEGT. The CDR3 coding sequence is TGTGCCAGCAGTGAAGGTCGACAGGATAGTGGCTACACCTTC. Its protein is CASSEGRQDSGYTF.

This chain uses TRBV15 with TRBJ2-7, with D possibly TRBD2 on 5 matching bases. Trimming pared 1 base from V and 0 bases from J, leaving 10 bases between. Per the germline V gene, CDR1 is LNHNV and CDR2 is YYDKDF (reference sequence). There are 15 residues in the CDR3. The CDR3 nucleotides are TGTGCCACCAGCAGAGGAGGACTGCCCTCCTACGAGCAGTACTTC. As protein: CATSRGGLPSYEQYF.

CDR3 region: CASSPGLAGRSSYEQYF. CDR3 in DNA: TGTGCCAGCAGCCCGGGACTAGCGGGAAGGAGCTCCTACGAGCAGTACTTC. The J gene is TRBJ2-5, the V gene TRBV5-6; 13 bases line up with TRBD2. The DNA end is a closer match to TRBJ2-7, so the J assignment may be wrong. The CDR3 sequence is 17 residues long. Germline CDR1 is SGHDT and CDR2 is YYEEEE.

V gene TRBV28 combines with J gene TRBJ2-5; the match to TRBD1 covers 7 bases. This CDR3 contains 13 residues. CDR1 is MDHEN, CDR2 SYDVKM, per germline. With 6 bases clipped from V and 2 bases from J, the junction kept 3 bases outside the gene matches. CDR3 sequence reads: CASRWDRQETQYF. CDR3 sequence (DNA): TGTGCCAGCAGATGGGACAGACAAGAGACCCAGTACTTC.

This rearrangement joins TRBV7-6 to TRBJ2-3; D is perhaps TRBD2 (6 bases). CDR1 is SGHVS, CDR2 FNYEAQ, per germline. The CDR3 loop spans 17 amino acids. The germline V and J ends were trimmed by 1 base and 2 bases, with 16 bases remaining between them. The CDR3 loop is CASSLGVSGIPTDTQYF. DNA for the CDR3: TGTGCCAGCAGCTTAGGGGTTAGCGGTATACCCACAGATACGCAGTATTTT.

J is TRBJ1-1 and V is TRBV6-1; a possible D gene is TRBD1 (6 bases). The V gene lost 7 bases and the J gene lost 9 bases, with 15 bases spanning the gap. CDR1 and CDR2 from the germline V gene are MNHNS and SASEGT. This CDR3 has 12 amino acids. CDR3 in amino acids: CASTGQIVQAFF. The DNA for the CDR3 is TGTGCCAGCACCGGACAGATCGTGCAAGCTTTCTTT.

This CDR3 is CASSGTALKVYGYTF. The DNA of the CDR3 is TGTGCCAGCTCAGGGACAGCCTTAAAGGTCTATGGCTACACCTTC. The rearrangement links TRBV18 to TRBJ1-2, with 7 positions matching TRBD1. CDR1 is KGHSH, CDR2 LQKENI, per germline. The CDR3 contains 15 residues. J was trimmed by 4 bases and V by 5 bases; bases with no gene match: 10.

This clone was picked up one time. CDR3 region: CASSLVQMNTEAFF. In DNA form, the CDR3 reads TGTGCCAGCAGCTTAGTACAGATGAACACTGAAGCTTTCTTT. This chain links TRBV7-8 with TRBJ1-1; D ambiguous. CDR1 SGHVS and CDR2 FQNEAQ come from the germline V gene. The CDR3 is 14 residues long. Trimming took 1 base from V and 0 from J, leaving 6 bases between them.

This clone was picked up a small number of times. The chain carries TRBV5-1 and TRBJ2-6; D possibly corresponds to TRBD2 (6 bases). V lost 2 bases, J lost 0 bases, and 18 bases lay in between. Germline V lookup: CDR1 SGHRS, CDR2 YFSETQ. This CDR3 has 19 amino acids. CDR3: CASSFPRRDSFSGANVLTF. The CDR3, as DNA: TGCGCCAGCAGCTTTCCCCGCCGGGACTCCTTCTCTGGGGCCAACGTCCTGACTTTC.

CDR3 sequence (DNA): TGTGCCAGCAGCTTAGAATTGGCCTCAGGAGGCTACACCTTC. Protein product: CASSLELASGGYTF. The chain combines TRBV7-9 with TRBJ1-2; no reliable D call. The length of the CDR3 is 14 residues. Germline V CDR1 and CDR2: SEHNR, FQNEAQ (reference sequence). Trimming removed 1 base at V and 8 bases at J, with 14 bases between.

The V gene is TRBV5-1, the J gene TRBJ2-7, with 7 nucleotides matching TRBD1. The germline V gene has CDR1 SGHRS and CDR2 YFSETQ. The CDR3 is 16 amino acids. Losses at the gene ends were 4 bases for V and 5 bases for J; bases not matched to a gene: 15. CDR3 region: CASSPSPHRGANEQYF. CDR3 DNA sequence: TGCGCCAGCAGCCCTTCACCCCACAGGGGCGCGAACGAGCAGTACTTC.

The chain is built from TRBV11-1 and TRBJ1-1; D is unresolved. The V end lost 3 bases, the J end lost 3 bases, and 14 bases lay between the germline ends. Germline V lookup: CDR1 SGHAT, CDR2 FQDESV (reference sequence). This CDR3 has 15 amino acids. CDR3 nucleotides: TGTGCCAGCAGCTTCGGCGGCAGTCGGGACACTGAAGCTTTCTTT. Translating gives CASSFGGSRDTEAFF. Drawing the rest from reference TRBV11-1 and TRBJ1-1, the complete variable domain is EAEVAQSPRYKITEKSQAVAFWCDPISGHATLYWYRQILGQGPELLVQFQDESVVDDSQLPKDRFSAERLKGVDSTLKIQPAELGDSAMYLCASSFGGSRDTEAFFGQGTRLTVV.

The chain recombines TRBV6-5 with TRBJ2-5; TRBD1 matches 7 bases. The J call may be wrong; the DNA end is better matched by TRBJ2-7. Germline V gene sequence: CDR1 MNHEY, CDR2 SVGAGI. The CDR3 is 14 residues long. In DNA, the CDR3 is TGTGCCAGCAGTTCGGGACAGACCCTCTACGAGCAGTACTTC. It is translated as CASSSGQTLYEQYF.

CDR3 DNA: TGTGCCAGTAGACAGTATAGCAATCAGCCCCAGCATTTT. It translates to CASRQYSNQPQHF. The chain links TRBV19 to TRBJ1-5; D remains unclear. Trimming took off 6 bases at V and 0 bases at J, with 6 bases between the two ends. This CDR3 has 13 residues. CDR1 and CDR2 (germline): LNHDA, SQIVND (reference sequence).